This TCR beta chain was captured by sequencing in a study of shared clonotypes between healthy human individuals. Germline CDR1 reads LNHDA; CDR2 reads SQIVND (reference sequence). The CDR3 covers 14 residues. V shed 6 bases and J shed 0 bases, with 11 bases lying between them. The naive CD8 population came from CD45RO-negative cells selected for CCR7, without terminally differentiated effector memory CD45RA+ cells. Every donor, a Caucasian adult, lived in Nashville, Tennessee. The data were produced by immunoSEQ multiplex PCR, yet TCRdb's version contains in-frame clones alone and is incomplete. The table has some 2.1 million clones, roughly 95% seen once.

The sequenced material came from naive CD8+ T cells from PBMCs. This TCR was recovered from a man younger than 30 in good health. Some clones in this sample may be carry-over from other donors' samples. This chain uses TRBV19 with TRBJ1-1; tentative D call: TRBD1 (5 bases). CDR3 in DNA: TGTGCCAGTAGGACAGCCACCTTGAACACTGAAGCTTTCTTT. Amino acid sequence: CASRTATLNTEAFF. Variable domain in full (rest from reference TRBV19 and TRBJ1-1): DGGITQSPKYLFRKEGQNVTLSCEQNLNHDAMYWYRQDPGQGLRLIYYSQIVNDFQKGDIAEGYSVSREKKESFPLTVTSAQKNPTAFYLCASRTATLNTEAFFGQGTRLTVV.